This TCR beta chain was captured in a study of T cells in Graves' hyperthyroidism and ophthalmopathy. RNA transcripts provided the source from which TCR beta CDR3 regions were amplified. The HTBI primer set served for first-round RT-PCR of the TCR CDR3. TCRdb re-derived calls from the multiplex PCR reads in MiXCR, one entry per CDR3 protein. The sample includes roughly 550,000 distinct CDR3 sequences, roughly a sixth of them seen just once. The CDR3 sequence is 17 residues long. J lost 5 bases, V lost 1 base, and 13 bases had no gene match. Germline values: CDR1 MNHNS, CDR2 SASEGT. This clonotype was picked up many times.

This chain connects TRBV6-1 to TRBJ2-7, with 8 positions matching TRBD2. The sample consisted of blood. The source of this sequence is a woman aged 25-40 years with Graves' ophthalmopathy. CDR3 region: CASSEGLSGSHTNEQYF. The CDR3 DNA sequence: TGTGCCAGCAGTGAAGGTTTAAGCGGGAGTCATACTAACGAGCAGTACTTC.